This TCR beta chain was retrieved from a study of cytomegalovirus exposure and HLA in healthy donors. Points on this clone: Its antigen is still unknown.

Findings of the study overall: Rare TCR sequences predominated, though certain public TCRs were found in many donors. The study assumed roughly uniform donor sequencing depth for presence/absence analyses.

PCR amplification relied on 60 Vbeta primers (plus 13 Jbeta primers). Produced via immunoSEQ multiplex PCR; TCRdb's table is partial and in-frame only. Its table lists 110,000 to 150,000 clones. The CDR3 contains 14 residues. Deletions cut 1 base from V and 3 bases from J, with 7 bases between. In germline, CDR1 is LGHNA, CDR2 YSLEER. This TCR derives from a man aged 35 to 55 in good health and CMV-seronegative. The sample was PBMCs. The rearrangement joins TRBV4-3 to TRBJ2-1; D is unclear. CDR3 in amino acids: CASSQVSGYNEQFF. In DNA, the CDR3 is TGCGCCAGCAGCCAAGTATCAGGCTACAATGAGCAGTTCTTC.